This TCR beta chain appears in the sequencing data of a study of T cell responses to AZD1222 COVID-19 vaccine. Clones were read by immunoSEQ multiplex PCR, and TCRdb kept only the in-frame ones, dropping some. This table holds 150,000 to 200,000 clones, more than 85% found once. Germline V gene data show CDR1 as MGHRA and CDR2 as YSYEKL. The germline V and J ends were trimmed by 5 bases and 3 bases, with 10 bases remaining between them. CDR3 length: 13 amino acids. With regard to this clone: The antigen remains undetermined.

Study-wide results and caveats: Sampled repertoires all dated from after the peak T cell response. Clonal diversity was possibly underestimated; the donors were predominantly white British and more often female.

The clonotype comes from an adult who received the AZD1222 COVID-19 vaccine. J is TRBJ1-1 and V is TRBV4-1, with D possibly TRBD1 on 6 matching bases. Specimen: peripheral blood, collected 28 days after the second AZD1222 dose. For the CDR3, the DNA is TGCGCCAGCAGCGGGGACATCGACACTGAAGCTTTCTTT. This gives the protein CASSGDIDTEAFF.